The 16 T cell receptor beta chains reported below all come from one sample, sequenced in a study of cytomegalovirus exposure and HLA in healthy donors. PCR used 60 Vbeta primers and 13 Jbeta primers. Sequenced by immunoSEQ multiplex PCR; TCRdb stores in-frame clones only, minus some. Of more than 90,000 clones listed, roughly 69% are singletons. Input material: PBMCs. Source of these receptors: a man aged 45-60 years in good health and CMV-seronegative.

This clone was observed a few times. The CDR3 bases are TGTGCCAGCAGTGACTCGACTAGCGGGGCCAATGAGCAGTTCTTC. It yields the protein CASSDSTSGANEQFF. The chain carries TRBV6-4 and TRBJ2-1, with TRBD2 identical over 11 bases. This CDR3 is 15 amino acids long. V gave up 0 bases and J gave up 6 bases; unmatched junction bases: 1. Germline V lookup: CDR1 MRHNA, CDR2 SNTAGT.

The rearrangement links TRBV6-5 to TRBJ1-6; D is perhaps TRBD1 (5 bases). Germline V gene data show CDR1 as MNHEY and CDR2 as SVGAGI. The CDR3 extends over 15 amino acids. V was pared by 4 bases and J by 8 bases, with 15 bases between. The CDR3 sequence is CASSFSLLGDSPLHF. The CDR3 DNA reads TGTGCCAGCAGTTTTAGCCTCCTAGGGGATTCACCCCTCCACTTT.

This clone appeared a few times. The chain joins TRBV25-1 to TRBJ1-4, with unresolved D. Germline V CDR1 and CDR2: MGHDK, SYGVNS. This CDR3 is built from 13 residues. Trimming shortened V by 5 bases and J by 3 bases, and 7 bases separated the two germline ends. The CDR3 reads CASSRGSNEKLFF. The CDR3 DNA reads TGTGCCAGCAGTAGAGGGTCTAATGAAAAACTGTTTTTT.

This CDR3 is CASSQDYRGFTGELFF. CDR3 DNA sequence: TGCGCCAGCAGCCAAGATTACAGGGGTTTCACCGGGGAGCTGTTTTTT. The chain is built from TRBV4-1 and TRBJ2-2, with TRBD1 identical over 7 bases. CDR1 is MGHRA, CDR2 YSYEKL, per germline. This CDR3 region has 16 residues. V shed 0 bases, J shed 4 bases, and the junction held 5 bases outside the gene matches.

This clone was seen a handful of times. This chain links TRBV10-1 with TRBJ2-2; the D gene is possibly TRBD2 (7 bases). The CDR3 has 18 residues. Per the germline V gene, CDR1 is WNHNN and CDR2 is SYGVQD (reference sequence). V gave up 0 bases and J gave up 1 base, with 15 bases separating them. The CDR3 is CASSESRRRGRNTGELFF. The CDR3 nucleotides are TGCGCCAGCAGTGAGTCAAGACGGCGGGGGCGGAACACCGGGGAGCTGTTTTTT.

The V call is TRBV7-9, the J call TRBJ2-7; TRBD1 aligns across 7 bases. V lost 3 bases, J lost 9 bases, and 8 bases stayed unmatched. The CDR3 contains 13 residues. Germline assignment: CDR1 SEHNR and CDR2 FQNEAQ (reference sequence). The CDR3 loop reads CASSFRDRDAQYF. The CDR3 coding sequence is TGTGCCAGCAGCTTCCGGGACAGAGACGCGCAGTACTTC.

V gene TRBV4-2 combines with J gene TRBJ1-2; 10 bases match TRBD1. The V segment lost 5 bases and the J segment 3 bases; nucleotides outside the gene matches: 3. CDR3 length equals 14 residues. CDR1 and CDR2 from the germline V gene are LGHNA and YNFKEQ. The CDR3 is CASSWTGGDYGYTF. In DNA, the CDR3 is TGTGCCAGCAGCTGGACAGGGGGAGACTATGGCTACACCTTC.

The rearrangement joins TRBV5-1 to TRBJ2-1, with 13 bases aligning to TRBD2. J lost 0 bases, V lost 4 bases, and 7 bases had no gene match. The CDR3 runs to 18 residues. The germline V gene encodes CDR1 SGHRS and CDR2 YFSETQ. The CDR3 loop is CASSGGTSGDSSYNEQFF. DNA of the CDR3: TGCGCCAGCAGCGGCGGGACTAGCGGGGACAGCTCCTACAATGAGCAGTTCTTC.

V gene TRBV30 combines with J gene TRBJ1-6; perhaps TRBD1 as D (6 bases). CDR1 and CDR2 (germline): GTSNPN, SVGIG (reference sequence). The CDR3 runs to 18 residues. The V gene lost 0 bases and the J gene lost 9 bases, with 24 bases spanning the gap. DNA for the CDR3: TGTGCCTGGAGTGTAACCCTCGGTGAAACAGGGCCAGGTTCACCCCTCCACTTT. Its translation: CAWSVTLGETGPGSPLHF.

The J gene is TRBJ2-3, the V gene TRBV11-2; D is perhaps TRBD1 (6 bases). V was shortened by 7 bases and J by 4 bases, with 21 bases between the two germline ends. CDR3 size: 16 residues. The V gene's germline CDR1 is SGHAT and CDR2 FQNNGV. The CDR3 reads CASTITRDTLPDTQYF. CDR3 sequence (DNA): TGTGCCAGCACCATTACCCGGGACACCCTTCCAGATACGCAGTATTTT.

The J gene is TRBJ2-5, the V gene TRBV6-1; 8 bases are a match to TRBD1. Germline loops: CDR1 MNHNS, CDR2 SASEGT. V lost 0 bases and J lost 5; bases outside the gene matches: 8. The CDR3 spans 16 residues. The CDR3 nucleotides read TGTGCCAGCAGTGAAGCGGGGACAGGACTTAGGGAGACCCAGTACTTC. It translates to CASSEAGTGLRETQYF.

This clone was observed a handful of times. This sequence joins TRBV6-5 and TRBJ2-7; 9 bases line up with TRBD2. Germline V gives CDR1 MNHEY, CDR2 SVGAGI. The CDR3 is made up of 15 amino acids. V shed 4 bases and J 8 bases; nucleotides not matched to a gene: 12. The CDR3 loop is CASSSPQRGAEKQYF. The CDR3 nucleotides are TGTGCCAGCAGTTCGCCCCAGCGGGGGGCAGAGAAGCAGTACTTC.

This chain uses TRBV10-3 with TRBJ2-3; maybe TRBD2 (7 bases). Trimming shortened V by 2 bases and J by 6 bases, and 9 bases separated the two germline ends. Germline values: CDR1 ENHRY, CDR2 SYGVKD. The CDR3 loop spans 13 amino acids. The CDR3 region is CAISEGGADTQYF. CDR3 nucleotides: TGTGCCATCAGTGAGGGGGGGGCGGATACGCAGTATTTT.

For this clone: Within the sample, other DNA sequences also encode this same CDR3. The chain employs TRBV30 and TRBJ1-1, with D perhaps TRBD1 (6 bases). The V gene's germline CDR1 is GTSNPN and CDR2 SVGIG (reference sequence). This CDR3 has 16 residues. The V gene lost 4 bases and the J gene lost 2 bases, with 20 bases spanning the gap. CDR3 amino acids: CAWKVITGTRNTEAFF. The CDR3 region has the DNA TGTGCCTGGAAAGTCATCACCGGGACAAGAAACACTGAAGCTTTCTTT.

The V and J genes are TRBV7-8 and TRBJ1-5; 12 nucleotides match TRBD1. The junction had 6 bases not matched to a gene; V was cut back by 2 bases and J by 7 bases. The CDR3 totals 16 residues. Germline V gives CDR1 SGHVS, CDR2 FQNEAQ. The chain's CDR3 is CASSLTGQGAHQPQHF. CDR3 DNA sequence: TGTGCCAGCAGCTTAACGGGACAGGGGGCTCACCAGCCCCAGCATTTT.

J is TRBJ2-3 and V is TRBV10-3, with a weak D call TRBD2 (6 bases). Germline CDR1 reads ENHRY; CDR2 reads SYGVKD. V lost 11 bases and J lost 0, with 12 bases in between. CDR3 length: 13 residues. The CDR3 region is CAAGRDSTDTQYF. CDR3 in DNA: TGTGCCGCGGGGAGAGATAGCACAGATACGCAGTATTTT.